The 21 T cell receptor beta chains below were found in one sample sequenced in a study of T cell responses to AZD1222 COVID-19 vaccine. Assay: immunoSEQ multiplex PCR; the TCRdb copy retains only in-frame clones and omits some. Of 95,000 to 110,000 clones listed, 92% were seen once; the top ten hold 8.5% to 10%. The sample in question was peripheral blood, obtained 28 days after the second AZD1222 dose. The receptors originated from an adult who received the AZD1222 COVID-19 vaccine.

The rearrangement uses TRBV29-1 and TRBJ2-7, with D perhaps TRBD2 (6 bases). There are 18 residues in the CDR3. V lost 0 bases and J 5 bases, leaving 26 bases between the germline ends. Germline V gene data show CDR1 as SQVTM and CDR2 as ANQGSEA. The CDR3 protein is CSVEEGEGGIHGSNEQYF. DNA of the CDR3: TGCAGCGTTGAAGAGGGCGAAGGAGGGATACACGGTTCCAACGAGCAGTACTTC.

The chain links TRBV6-5 to TRBJ1-3; possibly TRBD1 for D (6 bases). CDR1 is MNHEY and CDR2 is SVGAGI in the germline V gene. With 2 bases removed from V and 1 base from J, the gap between germline ends came to 9 bases. This CDR3 contains 15 residues. This CDR3 reads CASSYRGSSGNTIYF. CDR3 sequence (DNA): TGTGCCAGCAGTTACAGGGGGTCTTCTGGAAACACCATATATTTT.

The chain has TRBV11-1 and TRBJ2-1, with 10 bases aligning to TRBD2. V trimming: 4 bases; J trimming: 8 bases; junction bases outside the gene matches: 8. CDR3 length: 15 residues. Germline V lookup: CDR1 SGHAT, CDR2 FQDESV (reference sequence). The CDR3 sequence: CASSSPPSGSHEQFF. In DNA form, the CDR3 reads TGTGCCAGCAGCTCCCCCCCTAGCGGGAGCCATGAGCAGTTCTTC.

The chain uses TRBV5-1 and TRBJ1-5; D perhaps matches TRBD1 (5 bases). This CDR3 contains 13 residues. The germline gives CDR1 SGHRS, CDR2 YFSETQ. The V and J ends lost 4 bases and 4 bases respectively, with 9 bases between them. In DNA, the CDR3 is TGCGCCAGCAGCCCCGGGGGAAATCAGCCCCAGCATTTT. Its translation: CASSPGGNQPQHF. Variable domain in full (rest from reference TRBV5-1 and TRBJ1-5): KAGVTQTPRYLIKTRGQQVTLSCSPISGHRSVSWYQQTPGQGLQFLFEYFSETQRNKGNFPGRFSGRQFSNSRSEMNVSTLELGDSALYLCASSPGGNQPQHFGDGTRLSIL.

V gene TRBV5-1 combines with J gene TRBJ2-5; 7 bases line up with TRBD2. The V gene's germline CDR1 is SGHRS and CDR2 YFSETQ. The CDR3 spans 16 residues. V was pared by 0 bases and J by 2 bases, with 7 bases of the junction left unmatched. CDR3 amino acids: CASSLASGTIQETQYF. For the CDR3, the DNA is TGCGCCAGCAGCTTGGCCAGCGGGACGATACAAGAGACCCAGTACTTC.

This clone showed up just once. The V call is TRBV7-3, the J call TRBJ2-1; TRBD2 agrees at 8 bases. The CDR3 sequence is 20 residues long. The V and J ends lost 5 bases and 0 bases, in that order; junction bases with no gene match: 18. Germline V CDR1 and CDR2: SGHTA, FQGTGA. DNA of the CDR3: TGTGCCAGCAGCCTACGGACTATTAGCGGGACCCCTAGCTCCTACAATGAGCAGTTCTTC. Amino acids: CASSLRTISGTPSSYNEQFF.

The V gene is TRBV27, the J gene TRBJ1-2, with D uncertain. CDR3 length: 13 amino acids. CDR1 is MNHEY, CDR2 SMNVEV, per germline (reference sequence). With 2 bases removed from V and 3 bases from J, the gap between germline ends came to 7 bases. The CDR3 here is CASSLQADYGYTF. CDR3 coding DNA: TGTGCCAGCAGTTTACAGGCAGACTATGGCTACACCTTC.

The chain has TRBV29-1 and TRBJ1-2; D may be TRBD1 (5 bases). The CDR3 runs 13 residues. V was clipped by 3 bases and J by 8 bases, with 16 bases between them. Per the germline V gene, CDR1 is SQVTM and CDR2 is ANQGSEA. For the CDR3, the DNA is TGCAGCGTTGAGGCCCGGGCAGGGCAGGGCTACACCTTC. This encodes CSVEARAGQGYTF.

This clone has only one observation. The genes are TRBV20-1 and TRBJ1-4; D call uncertain. The CDR3 is 11 residues long. CDR1 is DFQATT, CDR2 SNEGSKA, per germline (reference sequence). Deletions cut 4 bases from V and 4 bases from J, with 4 bases between. CDR3 region: CSAIFNEKLFF. CDR3 DNA: TGCAGTGCTATTTTTAATGAAAAACTGTTTTTT.

The V call is TRBV11-2, the J call TRBJ2-3, with unresolved D. In germline, CDR1 is SGHAT, CDR2 FQNNGV. V lost 2 bases and J 0 bases, leaving 9 bases between the germline ends. CDR3 length equals 15 residues. In nucleotides, the CDR3 is TGTGCCAGCAGCTTATTCGTCACTAGCACAGATACGCAGTATTTT. As protein: CASSLFVTSTDTQYF.

The V gene is TRBV30, the J gene TRBJ1-5; no reliable D call. Germline V gene sequence: CDR1 GTSNPN, CDR2 SVGIG (reference sequence). V lost 3 bases, J lost 1 base, and 16 bases lay in between. There are 16 residues in the CDR3. CDR3 protein: CAWSHLTGKSNQPQHF. The CDR3 DNA is TGTGCCTGGAGCCATCTTACTGGGAAAAGCAATCAGCCCCAGCATTTT.

V usage is TRBV27 and J usage is TRBJ1-1, with TRBD1 matching over 7 bases. V shed 5 bases and J 4 bases; nucleotides not matched to a gene: 4. This CDR3 has 13 amino acids. Germline CDR1 MNHEY, CDR2 SMNVEV (reference sequence). CDR3 bases: TGTGCCAGCAGTCCAGGGGGACGCACTGAAGCTTTCTTT. It specifies CASSPGGRTEAFF.

The chain joins TRBV2 to TRBJ2-3; 8 bases are shared with TRBD2. V gave up 7 bases and J gave up 2 bases; unmatched junction bases: 11. In germline, CDR1 is SNHLY, CDR2 FYNNEI. This CDR3 comprises 16 residues. CDR3 nucleotide sequence: TGTGCCAGCATAGGGGGAGCGGGAGTCAACACAGATACGCAGTATTTT. This codes for CASIGGAGVNTDTQYF.

The gene calls are TRBV24-1 and TRBJ1-4; D gene ambiguous. This CDR3 has 14 amino acids. Germline V gene sequence: CDR1 KGHDR, CDR2 SFDVKD. V lost 9 bases, J lost 8 bases, and 18 bases lay in between. CDR3 DNA sequence: TGTGCCACCGGACCGAGGTATCTATCGGAAAAACTGTTTTTT. Translation: CATGPRYLSEKLFF.

The chain links TRBV10-3 to TRBJ1-2, with D unclear. The germline gives CDR1 ENHRY, CDR2 SYGVKD. This CDR3 spans 11 amino acids. The ends were cut back, 0 bases at V and 10 bases at J, with 6 bases in the middle. The CDR3 protein is CAISESAFYTF. The CDR3 DNA is TGTGCCATCAGTGAGTCGGCGTTCTACACCTTC.

V is TRBV5-1 and J is TRBJ2-3; 8 bases map to TRBD2. Germline-derived CDR1 and CDR2 are SGHRS and YFSETQ. This CDR3 is 13 amino acids long. After removal of 6 bases from V and 0 bases from J, the junction contained 0 bases not matched to a gene. The CDR3 DNA reads TGCGCCAGCACTAGCGGGAGCACAGATACGCAGTATTTT. Its protein is CASTSGSTDTQYF.

This clone was counted only a few times. The V call is TRBV6-1, the J call TRBJ2-7; D is undetermined. CDR1 MNHNS and CDR2 SASEGT come from the germline V gene. This CDR3 spans 16 amino acids. With 3 bases removed from V and 0 bases from J, the gap between germline ends came to 15 bases. CDR3 amino acids: CASSDWARSSSYEQYF. The CDR3 nucleotides are TGTGCCAGCAGTGATTGGGCGCGGAGCAGCTCCTACGAGCAGTACTTC.

CDR3 sequence: CASGGAGGNTIYF. DNA for the CDR3: TGCGCCAGCGGGGGAGCGGGAGGAAACACCATATATTTT. V is TRBV4-1 and J is TRBJ1-3; perhaps TRBD1 as D (5 bases). V was trimmed by 8 bases and J by 4 bases, leaving 12 bases between them. This CDR3 contains 13 residues. Germline CDR1 is MGHRA and CDR2 is YSYEKL.

This clone was seen only a few times. This chain links TRBV11-3 with TRBJ2-2; D is possibly TRBD1 or TRBD2 (5 bases each). Between the trimmed V and J ends, which lost 5 bases and 5 bases, there was a span of 9 bases. The CDR3 consists of 13 residues. Germline-derived CDR1 and CDR2 are SGHNT and YENEEA. CDR3 amino acids: CASSLRETGELFF. The CDR3, as DNA: TGTGCCAGCAGCCTCAGGGAGACCGGGGAGCTGTTTTTT.

This chain joins TRBV5-1 and TRBJ2-7, with D perhaps TRBD1 (8 bases). Germline CDR1 is SGHRS and CDR2 is YFSETQ. Trimming stripped 2 bases from V and 5 bases from J, with 20 bases between. The CDR3 covers 16 residues. For the CDR3, the DNA is TGCGCCAGCAGCTTTGAGTTCCAGGGGGCGGGGGACGAGCAGTACTTC. Translating gives CASSFEFQGAGDEQYF.

This rearrangement joins TRBV4-3 to TRBJ2-1, with D uncertain. The CDR3 is made up of 13 amino acids. Germline V gene data show CDR1 as LGHNA and CDR2 as YSLEER. Trimming stripped 3 bases from V and 9 bases from J, with 12 bases between. CDR3 residues: CASSQYARSEQFF. The DNA for the CDR3 is TGCGCCAGCAGCCAGTACGCTAGATCTGAGCAGTTCTTC.